This T cell receptor (beta chain) was identified during a study of cytotoxic CD8 clonotypes in ibrutinib-treated CLL. Assay: immunoSEQ multiplex PCR; the TCRdb copy retains only in-frame clones and omits some. This sample has about 44,000 clones, with 55% to 75% found just once. V was cut by 1 base and J by 1 base, with 11 bases left in between. Germline loops: CDR1 SGHAT, CDR2 FQNNGV. The CDR3 is made up of 15 amino acids. The TCR beta libraries used about 2 micrograms of genomic DNA that came from cryopreserved PBMCs. Sequences were derived from PBMCs, sampled after 12 months of ibrutinib treatment. The clonotype comes from a human donor with chronic lymphocytic leukemia. The chain recombines TRBV11-2 with TRBJ2-7, with D hard to call. CDR3 sequence reads: CASSLGPLRSYEQYF. The CDR3, as DNA: TGTGCCAGCAGCTTAGGTCCACTCCGTTCCTACGAGCAGTACTTC.